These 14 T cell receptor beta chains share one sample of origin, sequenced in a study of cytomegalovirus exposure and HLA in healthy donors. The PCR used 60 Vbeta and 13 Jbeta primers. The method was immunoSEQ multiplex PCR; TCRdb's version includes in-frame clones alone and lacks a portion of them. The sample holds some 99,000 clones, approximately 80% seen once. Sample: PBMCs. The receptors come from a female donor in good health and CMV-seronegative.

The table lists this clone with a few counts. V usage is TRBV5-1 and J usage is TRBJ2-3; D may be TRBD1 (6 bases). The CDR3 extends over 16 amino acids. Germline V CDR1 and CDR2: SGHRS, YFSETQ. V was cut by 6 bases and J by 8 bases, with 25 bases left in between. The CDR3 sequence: CASNPDGRGYMGTQYF. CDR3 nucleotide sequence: TGCGCCAGCAATCCTGACGGCAGGGGTTATATGGGTACGCAGTATTTT. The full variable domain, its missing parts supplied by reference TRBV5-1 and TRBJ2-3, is KAGVTQTPRYLIKTRGQQVTLSCSPISGHRSVSWYQQTPGQGLQFLFEYFSETQRNKGNFPGRFSGRQFSNSRSEMNVSTLELGDSALYLCASNPDGRGYMGTQYFGPGTRLTVL.

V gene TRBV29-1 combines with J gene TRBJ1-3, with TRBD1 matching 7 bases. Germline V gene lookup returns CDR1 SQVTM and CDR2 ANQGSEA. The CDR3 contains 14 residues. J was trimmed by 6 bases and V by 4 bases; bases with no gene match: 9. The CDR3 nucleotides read TGCAGCGTTGCAGCGACAGGGTCGAAAAACACCATATATTTT. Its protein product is CSVAATGSKNTIYF.

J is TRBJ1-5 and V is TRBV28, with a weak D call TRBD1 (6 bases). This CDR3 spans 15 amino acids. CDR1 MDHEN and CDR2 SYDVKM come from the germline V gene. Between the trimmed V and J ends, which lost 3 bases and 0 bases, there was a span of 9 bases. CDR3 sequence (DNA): TGTGCCAGCAGTTTCAGGACAGATAGCAATCAGCCCCAGCATTTT. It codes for CASSFRTDSNQPQHF.

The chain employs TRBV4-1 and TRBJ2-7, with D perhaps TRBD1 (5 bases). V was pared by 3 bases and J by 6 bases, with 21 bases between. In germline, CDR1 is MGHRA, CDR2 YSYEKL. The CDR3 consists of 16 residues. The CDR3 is CASSQPKGQGRIEQYF. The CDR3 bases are TGCGCCAGCAGCCAGCCAAAGGGGCAGGGAAGGATCGAGCAGTACTTC.

The CDR3 DNA reads as TGCGCCAGCAGAATAGCGGGATCCGGTCACGAGCAGTACTTC. Its protein is CASRIAGSGHEQYF. V gene TRBV10-2 combines with J gene TRBJ2-5; 8 bases align to TRBD2. Judging by the DNA end, TRBJ2-7 fits better; the J call may be wrong. CDR1 is WSHSY and CDR2 is SAAADI in the germline V gene. CDR3 size: 14 residues.

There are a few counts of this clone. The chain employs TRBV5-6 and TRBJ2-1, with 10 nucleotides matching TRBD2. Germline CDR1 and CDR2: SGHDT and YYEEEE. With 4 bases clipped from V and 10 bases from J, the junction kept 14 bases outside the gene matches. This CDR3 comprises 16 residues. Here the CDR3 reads CASSPGGLAGVGEQFF. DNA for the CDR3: TGTGCCAGCAGCCCGGGTGGCCTAGCGGGGGTCGGAGAGCAGTTCTTC.

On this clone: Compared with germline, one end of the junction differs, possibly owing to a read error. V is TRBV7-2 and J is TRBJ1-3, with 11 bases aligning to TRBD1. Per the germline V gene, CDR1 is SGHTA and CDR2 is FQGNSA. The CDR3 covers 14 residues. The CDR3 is CASSLGTGGSTIYF. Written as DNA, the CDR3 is TGTGCCAGCAGCCTCGGGACAGGGGGAAGCACCATATATTTT.

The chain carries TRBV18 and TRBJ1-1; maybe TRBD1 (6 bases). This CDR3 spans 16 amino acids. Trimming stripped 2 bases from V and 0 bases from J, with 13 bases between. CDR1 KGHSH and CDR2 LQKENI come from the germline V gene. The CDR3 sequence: CASSPGGGGMNTEAFF. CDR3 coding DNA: TGTGCCAGCTCACCAGGCGGGGGCGGTATGAACACTGAAGCTTTCTTT. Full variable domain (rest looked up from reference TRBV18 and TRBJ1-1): NAGVMQNPRHLVRRRGQEARLRCSPMKGHSHVYWYRQLPEEGLKFMVYLQKENIIDESGMPKERFSAEFPKEGPSILRIQQVVRGDSAAYFCASSPGGGGMNTEAFFGQGTRLTVV.

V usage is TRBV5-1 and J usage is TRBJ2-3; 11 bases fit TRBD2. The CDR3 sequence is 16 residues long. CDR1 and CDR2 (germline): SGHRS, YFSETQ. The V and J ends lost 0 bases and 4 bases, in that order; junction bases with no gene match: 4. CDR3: CASSLVAGGNADTQYF. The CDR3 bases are TGCGCCAGCAGCTTGGTAGCGGGAGGGAACGCAGATACGCAGTATTTT.

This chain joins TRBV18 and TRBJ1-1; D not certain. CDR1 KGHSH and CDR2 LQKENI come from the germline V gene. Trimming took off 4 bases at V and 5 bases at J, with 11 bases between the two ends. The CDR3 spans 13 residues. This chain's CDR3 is CASSRQSATEAFF. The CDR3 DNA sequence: TGTGCCAGCTCACGCCAGAGCGCGACTGAAGCTTTCTTT. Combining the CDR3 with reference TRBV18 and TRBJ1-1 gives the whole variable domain NAGVMQNPRHLVRRRGQEARLRCSPMKGHSHVYWYRQLPEEGLKFMVYLQKENIIDESGMPKERFSAEFPKEGPSILRIQQVVRGDSAAYFCASSRQSATEAFFGQGTRLTVV.

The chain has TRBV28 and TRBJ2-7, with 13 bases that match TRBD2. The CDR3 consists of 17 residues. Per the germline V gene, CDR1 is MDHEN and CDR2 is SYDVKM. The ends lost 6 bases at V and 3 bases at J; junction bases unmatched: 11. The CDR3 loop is CASSPPRGLAGDYEQYF. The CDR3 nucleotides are TGTGCCAGCAGCCCTCCCCGAGGACTAGCGGGGGACTACGAGCAGTACTTC. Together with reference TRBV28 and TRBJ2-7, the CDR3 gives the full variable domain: DVKVTQSSRYLVKRTGEKVFLECVQDMDHENMFWYRQDPGLGLRLIYFSYDVKMKEKGDIPEGYSVSREKKERFSLILESASTNQTSMYLCASSPPRGLAGDYEQYFGPGTRLTVT.

CDR3 loop: CASSHMGQAAGLNTEAFF. CDR3 sequence (DNA): TGCGCCAGCAGCCATATGGGACAGGCGGCGGGCTTGAACACTGAAGCTTTCTTT. The chain is built from TRBV4-1 and TRBJ1-1; 8 bases match TRBD1. From germline, CDR1 is MGHRA and CDR2 YSYEKL. V gave up 3 bases and J gave up 0 bases; unmatched junction bases: 12. The CDR3 is 18 amino acids.

CDR3 nucleotide sequence: TGTGCCAGCCGACGGGGAGCAGATACGCAGTATTTT. It yields the protein CASRRGADTQYF. The rearrangement links TRBV6-5 to TRBJ2-3; tentative D call: TRBD2 (5 bases). The V end lost 8 bases, the J end lost 4 bases, and 10 bases lay between the germline ends. Looked up from germline, CDR1 is MNHEY and CDR2 is SVGAGI. The CDR3 totals 12 residues.

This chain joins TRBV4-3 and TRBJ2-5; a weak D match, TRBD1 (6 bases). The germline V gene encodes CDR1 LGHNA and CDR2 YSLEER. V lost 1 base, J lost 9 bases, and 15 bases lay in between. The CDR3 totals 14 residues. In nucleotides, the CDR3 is TGCGCCAGCAGCCAAGGGCGAGGGGGAGAAGCCCAGTACTTC. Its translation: CASSQGRGGEAQYF.